This T cell receptor (beta chain) was identified in a study of T cell changes during pregnancy in multiple sclerosis. Germline loops: CDR1 SGHRS, CDR2 YFSETQ. The V segment lost 4 bases and the J segment 2 bases; nucleotides outside the gene matches: 3. The CDR3 sequence is 13 residues long. Using immunoSEQ multiplex PCR, the repertoire was profiled, and TCRdb retains in-frame clones only, with some absent. The repertoire has under 90,000 clones, roughly 92% of them found once; the top ten carry 3.7%. The clonotype was recovered from a female donor in good health, enrolled as a control in a pregnancy study. The chain joins TRBV5-1 to TRBJ2-7; 7 bases match TRBD2. The sample in question was peripheral blood, obtained after pregnancy. The CDR3 DNA is TGCGCCAGCAGCCCCGGGACTACCTACGAGCAGTACTTC. It translates to CASSPGTTYEQYF.